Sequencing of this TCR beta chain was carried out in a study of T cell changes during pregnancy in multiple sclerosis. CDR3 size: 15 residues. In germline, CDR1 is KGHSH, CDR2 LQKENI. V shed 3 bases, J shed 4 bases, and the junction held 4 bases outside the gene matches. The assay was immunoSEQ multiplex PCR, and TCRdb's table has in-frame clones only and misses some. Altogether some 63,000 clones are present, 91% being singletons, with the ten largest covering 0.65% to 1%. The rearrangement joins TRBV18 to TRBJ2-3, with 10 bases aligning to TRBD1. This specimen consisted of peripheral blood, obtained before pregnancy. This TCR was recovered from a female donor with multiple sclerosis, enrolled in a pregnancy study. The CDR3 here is CASSPGQGEADTQYF. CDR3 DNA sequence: TGTGCCAGCTCACCCGGACAGGGGGAGGCAGATACGCAGTATTTT.